This entry lists 15 T cell receptor beta chains sequenced from one sample in a study of T cells in Graves' hyperthyroidism and ophthalmopathy (dated 2019 in TCRdb). Library preparation used multiplex PCR. Sequencing used an Illumina HiSeq 2000. The TCR beta CDR3 regions were amplified from RNA transcripts. For the first round of RT-PCR on the TCR CDR3, the HTBI primer set was used together with the Qiagen OneStep RT-PCR kit. Using fastp at Q25 and MiXCR, TCRdb reprocessed the public reads and kept productive beta chains. Rows are combined by CDR3 protein, so each entry shows the most common genes and DNA. This sample comprises under 500,000 distinct CDR3 sequences, roughly 13% of them detected only once. Around 27% of the sample comes from the top ten. Sequencing was performed on blood. These TCRs come from a man between 45 and 60 years old with Graves' ophthalmopathy.

CDR3 bases: TGTGCCACCAGCAGCCGTAGCGGAAGTCAAAACATTCAGTACTTC. It yields the protein CATSSRSGSQNIQYF. The chain uses TRBV15 and TRBJ2-4; possible D gene TRBD2, 6 bases. In germline, CDR1 is LNHNV, CDR2 YYDKDF (reference sequence). CDR3 length equals 15 residues. Deletions cut 3 bases from V and 5 bases from J, with 14 bases between.

J is TRBJ2-7 and V is TRBV7-2; 12 nucleotides match TRBD2. The germline V gene has CDR1 SGHTA and CDR2 FQGNSA. The J segment lost 3 bases and the V segment lost 4 bases, leaving 13 bases of the junction unmatched. The CDR3 totals 18 residues. This chain's CDR3 is CASSSEGRLAGEIYEQYF. The CDR3 DNA is TGTGCCAGCAGCTCAGAGGGCCGACTAGCGGGAGAAATCTACGAGCAGTACTTC.

The chain is built from TRBV7-9 and TRBJ2-7; D tentatively reads TRBD1 or TRBD2 (5 bases each). CDR1 and CDR2 from the germline V gene are SEHNR and FQNEAQ (reference sequence). The V gene lost 1 base and the J gene lost 6 bases, with 19 bases spanning the gap. The CDR3 runs 16 residues. The CDR3 is CASSLVGAVLPSEQYF. The CDR3, as DNA: TGTGCCAGCAGCTTAGTCGGGGCTGTTCTACCATCCGAGCAGTACTTC.

This clonotype was counted many times. The chain carries TRBV20-1 and TRBJ2-5; D not certain. The CDR3 spans 11 residues. V lost 0 bases, J lost 3 bases, and 2 bases lay in between. Per the germline V gene, CDR1 is DFQATT and CDR2 is SNEGSKA (reference sequence). The DNA of the CDR3 is TGCAGTGCTAGAGACGAAGAGACCCAGTACTTC. Translated: CSARDEETQYF.

This clonotype has more than one count but fewer than ten. J is TRBJ2-3 and V is TRBV5-6, with TRBD2 as a possible D gene (6 bases). Trimming removed 3 bases at V and 0 bases at J, with 8 bases between. CDR3 length equals 14 residues. CDR1 and CDR2 from the germline V gene are SGHDT and YYEEEE. The CDR3 reads CASSSSESTDTQYF. The CDR3 DNA reads TGTGCCAGCAGCTCTAGCGAAAGCACAGATACGCAGTATTTT.

The J gene is TRBJ2-2, the V gene TRBV11-1, with 8 bases identical to TRBD2. With 0 bases clipped from V and 7 bases from J, the junction kept 4 bases outside the gene matches. The CDR3 contains 15 residues. Germline CDR1 is SGHAT and CDR2 is FQDESV (reference sequence). The CDR3: CASSLASGTVGELFF. For the CDR3, the DNA is TGTGCCAGCAGCTTAGCTAGCGGGACGGTCGGGGAGCTGTTTTTT. Full variable domain (remainder filled in from reference TRBV11-1 and TRBJ2-2): EAEVAQSPRYKITEKSQAVAFWCDPISGHATLYWYRQILGQGPELLVQFQDESVVDDSQLPKDRFSAERLKGVDSTLKIQPAELGDSAMYLCASSLASGTVGELFFGEGSRLTVL.

This clonotype was seen a few times. This chain uses TRBV2 with TRBJ2-5; D ambiguous. Germline CDR1 and CDR2: SNHLY and FYNNEI. The ends were cut back, 6 bases at V and 4 bases at J, with 6 bases in the middle. The length of the CDR3 is 11 residues. The CDR3 sequence: CASRSGETQYF. The DNA for the CDR3 is TGTGCCAGCAGGAGTGGAGAGACCCAGTACTTC.

In this sample, this clonotype turned up many times. The gene calls are TRBV13 and TRBJ2-7; 7 bases map to TRBD2. CDR3 length: 14 residues. The V gene end was trimmed by 5 bases and the J gene end by 6 bases; junction bases not matched to a gene: 10. Germline V gene data show CDR1 as PRHDT and CDR2 as FYEKMQ (reference sequence). The CDR3 nucleotides are TGTGCCAGCAGCCTAAGTGGGGGGGGTCGCGAGCAGTACTTC. Translated: CASSLSGGGREQYF.

This clonotype has at least ten counts. This chain joins TRBV6-6 and TRBJ1-4; D not certain. The CDR3 covers 13 residues. Trimming stripped 1 base from V and 7 bases from J, with 7 bases between. Germline loops: CDR1 MNHNY, CDR2 SVGAGI (reference sequence). For the CDR3, the DNA is TGTGCCAGCAGTTACTTGAGGATTGAAAAACTGTTTTTT. It is translated as CASSYLRIEKLFF.

This clonotype was seen at least ten times. V is TRBV7-9 and J is TRBJ1-1; TRBD1 might be the D (6 bases). CDR3 length: 14 residues. Deletions cut 5 bases from V and 8 bases from J, with 18 bases between. The germline gives CDR1 SEHNR, CDR2 FQNEAQ (reference sequence). Here the CDR3 DNA reads TGTGCCAGCAGCACGGAGGGAGGGGGTGGCGAAGCTTTCTTT. This codes for CASSTEGGGGEAFF.

This clonotype was picked up many times. This chain uses TRBV29-1 with TRBJ2-7, with TRBD1 matching over 7 bases. With V trimmed by 7 bases and J by 7 bases, 10 bases remained unmatched. There are 12 residues in the CDR3. Germline V gene data show CDR1 as SQVTM and CDR2 as ANQGSEA. The CDR3 spells CSGGQGVSEQYF. The CDR3 DNA reads TGCAGCGGGGGGCAGGGGGTTAGTGAGCAGTACTTC.

This clonotype has ten or more counts. J is TRBJ1-2 and V is TRBV19, with D perhaps matching TRBD1 (6 bases). Trimming pared 6 bases from V and 7 bases from J, leaving 24 bases between. This CDR3 contains 16 residues. CDR1 and CDR2 from the germline V gene are LNHDA and SQIVND (reference sequence). CDR3 residues: CASSHVLDSLRSGYTF. CDR3 sequence (DNA): TGTGCCAGTAGCCACGTGTTGGACAGCTTAAGGAGTGGCTACACCTTC. The entire variable domain, with the rest obtained from reference TRBV19 and TRBJ1-2, is as follows: DGGITQSPKYLFRKEGQNVTLSCEQNLNHDAMYWYRQDPGQGLRLIYYSQIVNDFQKGDIAEGYSVSREKKESFPLTVTSAQKNPTAFYLCASSHVLDSLRSGYTFGSGTRLTVV.

This clonotype was detected ten times or more. The chain uses TRBV20-1 and TRBJ2-7; TRBD1 might be the D (5 bases). Trimming stripped 5 bases from V and 3 bases from J, with 14 bases between. Germline assignment: CDR1 DFQATT and CDR2 SNEGSKA (reference sequence). The CDR3 consists of 13 residues. CDR3 sequence reads: CSAARLQGYEQYF. CDR3 nucleotides: TGCAGTGCTGCGAGACTTCAGGGCTACGAGCAGTACTTC.

This clonotype was detected ten times or more. This chain links TRBV30 with TRBJ1-6; the D is unclear. CDR3 length: 11 amino acids. Germline values: CDR1 GTSNPN, CDR2 SVGIG (reference sequence). V was shortened by 1 base and J by 13 bases, with 8 bases between the two germline ends. CDR3 protein: CAWSAQGPLHF. The DNA for the CDR3 is TGTGCCTGGAGTGCCCAAGGTCCCCTCCACTTT.

This clonotype was observed a handful of times. The chain has TRBV12-3 or TRBV12-4 and TRBJ2-7, with D possibly matching TRBD2 (5 bases). V dropped 2 bases and J dropped 7 bases, with 18 bases sitting between them. The CDR3 extends over 15 amino acids. CDR3 region: CASSLRPLPGWEQYF. The DNA for the CDR3 is TGTGCCAGCAGTTTACGGCCCCTACCGGGGTGGGAGCAGTACTTC.